These 28 T cell receptor beta chains were sequenced from one sample in a study of T cells in Graves' hyperthyroidism and ophthalmopathy. TCR beta CDR3 regions were amplified from RNA transcripts. Initially, a first-round RT-PCR of the TCR CDR3 employed the HTBI primer set. TCRdb independently ran MiXCR on the multiplex PCR reads; one entry per CDR3 protein. This sample carries 500,000 to 750,000 distinct CDR3 sequences, more than 45% of them seen once, and the ten largest clones take more than 7.5%. Sequenced sample: peripheral blood or thyroid tissue (not recorded which). These receptors were obtained from a woman aged 18-29 years with Graves' hyperthyroidism.

This clonotype was observed many times. This sequence joins TRBV18 and TRBJ2-7; unclear D gene. In germline, CDR1 is KGHSH, CDR2 LQKENI. V shed 1 base and J shed 7 bases, with 5 bases lying between them. The CDR3 consists of 11 residues. The chain's CDR3 is CASSPLNEQYF. CDR3 coding DNA: TGTGCCAGCTCACCACTTAATGAGCAGTACTTC.

Points on this clonotype: Germline is not matched at one junction end, which may reflect a read error. The V call is TRBV10-3, the J call TRBJ2-7; possibly TRBD1 or TRBD2 for D (5 bases each). The CDR3 is 15 amino acids. Germline CDR1 is ENHRY and CDR2 is SYGVKD. The CDR3 nucleotides are TGTGCCATCAGTGGTACCAGGGCGAACACCGGGGAGCTGTACTTC. Its protein product is CAISGTRANTGELYF.

Ten or more counts support this clonotype. The V and J genes are TRBV19 and TRBJ1-6, with TRBD1 matching over 8 bases. The germline CDR1 and CDR2 sequences are LNHDA and SQIVND (reference sequence). Germline trimming cut 5 bases from V and 5 bases from J; bases unmatched to any gene: 8. This CDR3 has 16 residues. This chain's CDR3 is CASSGRQGSDNSPLHF. CDR3 coding DNA: TGTGCCAGTAGTGGAAGACAGGGGTCGGATAATTCACCCCTCCACTTT.

This clonotype was seen at least ten times. This sequence joins TRBV6-6 and TRBJ2-5, with D uncertain. Germline V CDR1 and CDR2: MNHNY, SVGAGI (reference sequence). The CDR3 covers 13 residues. The ends were cut back, 5 bases at V and 5 bases at J, with 12 bases in the middle. Written as DNA, the CDR3 is TGTGCCAGCAGTCCCCTGGGTAGCGAGACCCAGTACTTC. This gives the protein CASSPLGSETQYF.

This clonotype was observed many times. The chain uses TRBV12-3 or TRBV12-4 and TRBJ1-1; D not resolved. The V end was cut by 5 bases, the J end by 1 base, with 8 bases between. The CDR3 length is 13 residues. CDR3 region: CASSVIGNTEAFF. CDR3 nucleotide sequence: TGTGCCAGCAGTGTAATAGGGAACACTGAAGCTTTCTTT.

The table lists this clonotype with a few counts. The chain joins TRBV4-1 to TRBJ1-2, with 7 bases aligning to TRBD1. The V gene end was trimmed by 4 bases and the J gene end by 1 base; junction bases not matched to a gene: 9. CDR3 length: 16 amino acids. In germline, CDR1 is MGHRA, CDR2 YSYEKL. For the CDR3, the DNA is TGCGCCAGCAGCCGTCCTTACAGGGGTGGTAACTATGGCTACACCTTC. Its translation is CASSRPYRGGNYGYTF.

Many counts were recorded for this clonotype. The chain joins TRBV9 to TRBJ1-4, with unresolved D. The germline V gene has CDR1 SGDLS and CDR2 YYNGEE. CDR3 length: 15 amino acids. Trimming removed 0 bases at V and 6 bases at J, with 12 bases between. The CDR3 reads CASSVGEREYEKLFF. The CDR3 DNA is TGTGCCAGCAGCGTAGGTGAACGGGAATATGAAAAACTGTTTTTT.

Turning to this clonotype: Lacking the conserved final phenylalanine or tryptophan, this CDR3 likely reflects a read error. The DNA is omitted, as the CDR3 cannot be located on it reliably, and the CDR3 follows TCRdb's listing. This chain connects TRBV12-3 or TRBV12-4 to TRBJ1-1; TRBD1 is the table's D call, not checked against the DNA. The CDR3 adds up to 10 amino acids, both ends counted. This chain's CDR3 is CASRGTGDFL.

This rearrangement joins TRBV20-1 to TRBJ1-4; 8 bases agree with TRBD1. CDR3 length equals 17 residues. Germline loops: CDR1 DFQATT, CDR2 SNEGSKA (reference sequence). With 3 bases clipped from V and 5 bases from J, the junction kept 14 bases outside the gene matches. The CDR3 loop is CSARDRAGANVNEKLFF. The CDR3, as DNA: TGCAGTGCTAGGGACAGGGCTGGGGCCAACGTGAATGAAAAACTGTTTTTT.

This clonotype was counted many times. The V and J genes are TRBV12-3 or TRBV12-4 and TRBJ2-5, with TRBD1 matching 9 bases. Trimming at V came to 5 bases and at J to 0 bases, leaving 4 bases not matched to a gene. The CDR3 consists of 15 residues. The CDR3 loop is CASSPGTGYQETQYF. The CDR3 DNA sequence: TGTGCCAGCAGTCCCGGGACAGGGTACCAAGAGACCCAGTACTTC.

This clonotype came up many times. The genes are TRBV6-5 and TRBJ2-7; maybe TRBD2 (6 bases). Trimming shortened V by 4 bases and J by 7 bases, and 17 bases separated the two germline ends. This CDR3 region has 14 residues. In germline, CDR1 is MNHEY, CDR2 SVGAGI. DNA for the CDR3: TGTGCCAGCAGTTCGGGACTTTGGAGGGGAGAGCAGTACTTC. As protein: CASSSGLWRGEQYF.

The V and J genes are TRBV3-1 and TRBJ2-7, with 7 bases identical to TRBD2. Per the germline V gene, CDR1 is LGHDT and CDR2 is YNNKEL (reference sequence). CDR3 length: 13 amino acids. V shed 8 bases, J shed 4 bases, and the junction held 8 bases outside the gene matches. In nucleotides, the CDR3 is TGTGCCAGCGCAAAGGGGAGGGAGTACGAGCAGTACTTC. It translates to CASAKGREYEQYF.

The chain is built from TRBV18 and TRBJ2-6, with D unresolved. The V end lost 6 bases, the J end lost 3 bases, and 9 bases lay between the germline ends. Germline lookup yields CDR1 KGHSH and CDR2 LQKENI. The CDR3 is 14 amino acids. In DNA, the CDR3 is TGTGCCAGCTCCCAAGGTTTTGGGGCCAACGTCCTGACTTTC. Translating it yields CASSQGFGANVLTF.

The chain couples TRBV7-9 to TRBJ2-7; the match to TRBD2 covers 8 bases. Trimming removed 0 bases from V and 3 bases from J; junction bases left unmatched: 10. The CDR3 has 17 residues. CDR1 and CDR2 from the germline V gene are SEHNR and FQNEAQ (reference sequence). CDR3 sequence reads: CASSLAGTASGLYEQYF. The CDR3 DNA reads as TGTGCCAGCAGCTTAGCGGGGACGGCTAGCGGGCTCTACGAGCAGTACTTC.

The chain recombines TRBV7-9 with TRBJ2-7; TRBD1 matches 12 bases. The V gene end was trimmed by 3 bases and the J gene end by 6 bases; junction bases not matched to a gene: 6. Germline CDR1 is SEHNR and CDR2 is FQNEAQ (reference sequence). The CDR3 sequence is 15 residues long. The CDR3 sequence is CASSLVGTGGLEQYF. The CDR3 region has the DNA TGTGCCAGCAGCTTGGTAGGGACAGGGGGCCTCGAGCAGTACTTC.

This clonotype was recorded many times. CDR3 bases: TGTGCCAGTAATGTCGGTAGAAATTACGAGCAGTACTTC. Protein: CASNVGRNYEQYF. The gene calls are TRBV7-9 and TRBJ2-7; no firm D call. The V end lost 9 bases, the J end lost 4 bases, and 16 bases lay between the germline ends. The CDR3 is 13 residues long. Germline V gives CDR1 SEHNR, CDR2 FQNEAQ (reference sequence). Full variable domain (missing parts from reference TRBV7-9 and TRBJ2-7): DTGVSQNPRHKITKRGQNVTFRCDPISEHNRLYWYRQTLGQGPEFLTYFQNEAQLEKSRLLSDRFSAERPKGSFSTLEIQRTEQGDSAMYLCASNVGRNYEQYFGPGTRLTVT.

This clonotype showed up many times. The J gene is TRBJ2-5, the V gene TRBV12-3 or TRBV12-4; D is uncertain. This CDR3 region has 13 residues. V lost 7 bases to trimming and J lost 3 bases, with 12 bases between them. DNA of the CDR3: TGTGCCAGCATCCGGAATGTTGAAGAGACCCAGTACTTC. Protein: CASIRNVEETQYF.

This clonotype occurred a few times. The chain employs TRBV30 and TRBJ1-3; possibly TRBD1 for D (5 bases). In germline, CDR1 is GTSNPN, CDR2 SVGIG (reference sequence). The CDR3 loop spans 15 amino acids. V was pared by 6 bases and J by 3 bases, with 18 bases between. The CDR3 spells CACPRLGGDGNTIYF. The CDR3 DNA sequence: TGTGCCTGTCCGCGCCTGGGGGGGGATGGAAACACCATATATTTT.

This clonotype was counted many times. The genes are TRBV13 and TRBJ1-1; a possible D gene is TRBD1 (6 bases). The CDR3 is made up of 12 amino acids. V was shortened by 6 bases and J by 10 bases, with 15 bases between the two germline ends. In germline, CDR1 is PRHDT, CDR2 FYEKMQ (reference sequence). The CDR3 here is CASRTGGGRAFF. DNA of the CDR3: TGTGCCAGCAGGACCGGGGGGGGGCGAGCTTTCTTT.

The chain carries TRBV5-4 and TRBJ1-2; D gene uncertain. This CDR3 has 13 residues. Germline CDR1 is SGHNT and CDR2 is YYREEE (reference sequence). CDR3 sequence (DNA): TGTGCAAATAGCTTGGGTTCGGGCTATGGCTACACCTTC. The encoded protein is CANSLGSGYGYTF. Looking up the rest from reference TRBV5-4 and TRBJ1-2 gives the full variable domain: ETGVTQSPTHLIKTRGQQVTLRCSSQSGHNTVSWYQQALGQGPQFIFQYYREEENGRGNFPPRFSGLQFPNYSSELNVNALELDDSALYLCANSLGSGYGYTFGSGTRLTVV.

This chain joins TRBV7-8 and TRBJ2-5; tentative D call: TRBD1 (5 bases). Germline CDR1 SGHVS, CDR2 FQNEAQ. V lost 5 bases, J lost 3 bases, and 10 bases lay in between. The CDR3 has 13 amino acids. CDR3 in DNA: TGTGCCAGCAGCATACCGACAGAAGAGACCCAGTACTTC. Translated: CASSIPTEETQYF. Full variable domain (remainder filled in from reference TRBV7-8 and TRBJ2-5): GAGVSQSPRYKVAKRGQDVALRCDPISGHVSLFWYQQALGQGPEFLTYFQNEAQLDKSGLPSDRFFAERPEGSVSTLKIQRTQQEDSAVYLCASSIPTEETQYFGPGTRLLVL.

The chain combines TRBV12-5 with TRBJ1-1; 7 bases are shared with TRBD1. V trimming: 4 bases; J trimming: 1 base; junction bases outside the gene matches: 3. The length of the CDR3 is 14 residues. Germline CDR1 LGHNT, CDR2 FRNRAP. The CDR3 spells CASGYGTANTEAFF. The CDR3 DNA reads as TGTGCTAGTGGTTACGGGACAGCGAACACTGAAGCTTTCTTT.

J is TRBJ1-4 and V is TRBV6-6, with 8 positions matching TRBD1. J gave up 8 bases and V 6 bases, and 2 bases lay outside the gene matches. Germline CDR1 is MNHNY and CDR2 is SVGAGI (reference sequence). This CDR3 is built from 12 residues. CDR3 sequence: CASRTGEEKLFF. The CDR3 region has the DNA TGTGCCAGCAGGACAGGGGAAGAAAAACTGTTTTTT.

This clonotype was detected ten times or more. The V and J genes are TRBV11-3 and TRBJ1-2; no definite D call. Germline V CDR1 and CDR2: SGHNT, YENEEA. With 5 bases removed from V and 7 bases from J, the gap between germline ends came to 14 bases. The CDR3 has 13 residues. CDR3 coding DNA: TGTGCCAGCAGCCCCACCGGGAGTGGTGGCTACACCTTC. Translated, it gives CASSPTGSGGYTF.

A few counts support this clonotype. The V and J genes are TRBV29-1 and TRBJ2-7; TRBD2 aligns across 8 bases. The CDR3 extends over 13 amino acids. Germline V CDR1 and CDR2: SQVTM, ANQGSEA. V lost 4 bases to trimming and J lost 3 bases; unmatched junction nucleotides: 5. The CDR3 loop reads CSVVLAGVYEQYF. In DNA, the CDR3 is TGCAGCGTTGTCCTAGCGGGTGTCTACGAGCAGTACTTC.

This clonotype has a count of ten or more. CDR3 sequence (DNA): TGCGCCAGCAGCCAAGATCGAGCGCAGCCAGGCGAGCAGTACTTC. This codes for CASSQDRAQPGEQYF. This chain links TRBV4-1 with TRBJ2-7; no definite D call. The CDR3 is made up of 15 amino acids. The germline V and J ends were trimmed by 0 bases and 6 bases, with 15 bases remaining between them. The germline gives CDR1 MGHRA, CDR2 YSYEKL.

This clonotype occurred many times. The rearrangement joins TRBV7-9 to TRBJ1-2; D not resolved. From germline, CDR1 is SEHNR and CDR2 FQNEAQ (reference sequence). The CDR3 extends over 12 amino acids. V was cut by 6 bases and J by 5 bases, with 10 bases left in between. The chain's CDR3 is CASSPSGYGYTF. In DNA form, the CDR3 reads TGTGCCAGCAGTCCATCGGGGTATGGCTACACCTTC.

At least ten counts were recorded for this clonotype. The V and J genes are TRBV5-6 and TRBJ1-6; D gene unclear. This CDR3 has 15 residues. The V gene's germline CDR1 is SGHDT and CDR2 YYEEEE. V lost 0 bases and J lost 7, with 11 bases in between. In DNA, the CDR3 is TGTGCCAGCAGCTTGGTAGCGCCCCGGAATTCACCCCTCCACTTT. Translating it yields CASSLVAPRNSPLHF. The variable domain in full, with the rest retrieved from reference TRBV5-6 and TRBJ1-6, is DAGVTQSPTHLIKTRGQQVTLRCSPKSGHDTVSWYQQALGQGPQFIFQYYEEEERQRGNFPDRFSGHQFPNYSSELNVNALLLGDSALYLCASSLVAPRNSPLHFGNGTRLTVT.